This TCR beta chain appears in the sequencing data of a study of cytomegalovirus exposure and HLA in healthy donors. Study-wide context: Genotyping showed around 81% of 398 donors falling in the Caucasian-associated ancestry cluster. Study-level points and caveats: Analysis performed later showed TCR beta chains linked to HLA being more clonally expanded than equally common others. Cytomegalovirus association was listed for about 180 TCR beta chains.

In the PCR, 60 Vbeta and 13 Jbeta primers were used. Here immunoSEQ multiplex PCR was the method, and the copy in TCRdb shows in-frame clones only, minus some. The repertoire holds about 120,000 clones, with about 8.6% as singletons. V was clipped by 4 bases and J by 2 bases; unmatched bases: 11. CDR3 length equals 16 residues. Per the germline V gene, CDR1 is SGHRS and CDR2 is YFSETQ. This clone appeared a few times. Antigen specificity is unknown. The clonotype was recovered from a middle-aged woman in good health and CMV-seropositive. The chain has TRBV5-1 and TRBJ1-1; 7 bases agree with TRBD1. Sequencing was performed on PBMCs. The CDR3 DNA reads as TGCGCCAGCAGCCTAACGGGGACAGTGATAAACACTGAAGCTTTCTTT. Translated: CASSLTGTVINTEAFF.